There are a few counts of the clone carrying this T cell receptor beta chain. TCRdb processed the reads anew with MiXCR; each CDR3 protein has one entry. This sample has about 680,000 distinct CDR3 sequences, with less than 25% found just once. The data are from a study of T cell repertoires in cytomegalovirus infection. The specimen was CD8+ T cells from PBMCs. This clonotype was sampled from a human donor in good health (CMV status not recorded). Some clones in this sample may be carry-over from other donors' samples.

Written as DNA, the CDR3 is TGTGCCAGCAGTGAAGAAGTCATTTGGGACAGAAAAGAGACCCAGTACTTC. Its protein product is CASSEEVIWDRKETQYF. The chain couples TRBV6-1 to TRBJ2-5; 7 nucleotides agree with TRBD1. The germline CDR1 and CDR2 sequences are MNHNS and SASEGT. Trimming removed 1 base from V and 3 bases from J; junction bases left unmatched: 11. This CDR3 region has 17 residues.